The 8 T cell receptor beta chains presented below share a single source sample, sequenced in a study of cytomegalovirus exposure and HLA in healthy donors. PCR employed 60 Vbeta and 13 Jbeta primers. Method: immunoSEQ multiplex PCR; TCRdb's copy keeps in-frame clones and lacks some. In the table there are hundreds of thousands of clones, about 81% of which are singletons. Sequenced material: PBMCs. Source of these receptors: a man aged 35-49 years in good health and CMV-seropositive.

This chain joins TRBV5-1 and TRBJ1-1, with D unresolved. The CDR3 is 15 amino acids. The V gene lost 0 bases and the J gene lost 1 base, with 10 bases spanning the gap. CDR1 SGHRS and CDR2 YFSETQ come from the germline V gene. The CDR3 DNA follows: TGCGCCAGCAGCTTGGCGGCAGGAACGAACACTGAAGCTTTCTTT. Amino acids: CASSLAAGTNTEAFF. Based on the CDR3 plus reference TRBV5-1 and TRBJ1-1, the full variable domain is KAGVTQTPRYLIKTRGQQVTLSCSPISGHRSVSWYQQTPGQGLQFLFEYFSETQRNKGNFPGRFSGRQFSNSRSEMNVSTLELGDSALYLCASSLAAGTNTEAFFGQGTRLTVV.

This chain uses TRBV27 with TRBJ2-2; possible D gene TRBD2, 6 bases. V was trimmed by 5 bases and J by 6 bases, leaving 16 bases between them. Germline loops: CDR1 MNHEY, CDR2 SMNVEV (reference sequence). There are 15 residues in the CDR3. The CDR3 here is CASSAGRERAGELFF. The CDR3 region has the DNA TGTGCCAGCAGTGCGGGCCGGGAGAGGGCCGGGGAGCTGTTTTTT.

V and J are TRBV6-6 and TRBJ2-7, with D hard to call. Looked up from germline, CDR1 is MNHNY and CDR2 is SVGAGI (reference sequence). Trimming pared 0 bases from V and 3 bases from J, leaving 15 bases between. The CDR3 totals 16 residues. CDR3 in amino acids: CASSYSRPVNDYEQYV. The CDR3 nucleotides are TGTGCCAGCAGTTACTCCAGGCCAGTTAATGACTACGAGCAGTACGTC.

The chain couples TRBV6-6 to TRBJ2-3, with a possible D match to TRBD2 (5 bases). CDR3 length equals 16 residues. Germline assignment: CDR1 MNHNY and CDR2 SVGAGI (reference sequence). V was trimmed by 6 bases and J by 0 bases, leaving 16 bases between them. CDR3 DNA sequence: TGTGCCAGCAGAACAACCCGAGCGGAAAGCACAGATACGCAGTATTTT. It yields the protein CASRTTRAESTDTQYF.

J is TRBJ1-3 and V is TRBV9; the D gene is possibly TRBD1 (6 bases). Germline loops: CDR1 SGDLS, CDR2 YYNGEE. This CDR3 has 16 residues. The V end lost 3 bases, the J end lost 0 bases, and 13 bases lay between the germline ends. CDR3 residues: CASSDDRFVSGNTIYF. The CDR3 nucleotides are TGTGCCAGCAGCGACGACAGGTTCGTCTCTGGAAACACCATATATTTT.

The rearrangement uses TRBV11-2 and TRBJ2-7; tentatively, D is TRBD1 (6 bases). The CDR3 sequence is 14 residues long. With 6 bases removed from V and 0 bases from J, the gap between germline ends came to 12 bases. Per germline, CDR1 SGHAT and CDR2 FQNNGV. CDR3 in amino acids: CASSSTGSSYEQYF. CDR3 nucleotide sequence: TGTGCCAGCAGTTCTACAGGGAGCTCCTACGAGCAGTACTTC.

The chain carries TRBV10-3 and TRBJ2-1; D remains ambiguous. Germline CDR1 reads ENHRY; CDR2 reads SYGVKD. The CDR3 loop spans 15 amino acids. V gave up 0 bases and J gave up 3 bases, with 9 bases separating them. CDR3 amino acids: CAISESLVGYNEQFF. CDR3 DNA: TGTGCCATCAGTGAGTCCCTAGTAGGCTACAATGAGCAGTTCTTC.

CDR3 DNA sequence: TGTGCCAGCAGCTTACTCAAGAGTTACGATGAGCAGTTCTTC. Translated: CASSLLKSYDEQFF. The J gene is TRBJ2-1, the V gene TRBV7-9, with D unresolved. Trimming removed 2 bases at V and 8 bases at J, with 13 bases between. The CDR3 loop spans 14 amino acids. Germline V gene data show CDR1 as SEHNR and CDR2 as FQNEAQ (reference sequence).